This T cell receptor beta chain was sequenced during a study of T cell responses to AZD1222 COVID-19 vaccine. Study background: Analysis merged second doses at about 4 or about 12 weeks. Study-wide points: In a largely white British group with more females than males, clonal diversity was possibly underestimated. Nearly half of the spike-specific TCRs reportedly recognize variant regions that carry no mutations.

This clone was picked up one time. Its antigen is not identified. Here immunoSEQ multiplex PCR was the method, and the copy in TCRdb shows in-frame clones only, minus some. The sample yields 180,000 or so clones, over 90% seen once. Germline V gene lookup returns CDR1 SGHTA and CDR2 FQGNSA. The V gene lost 1 base and the J gene lost 4 bases, with 13 bases spanning the gap. This CDR3 contains 15 residues. This TCR was recovered from an adult in good health. The specimen was peripheral blood, collected on day 0 of AZD1222 vaccination. This rearrangement joins TRBV7-2 to TRBJ2-5; D not certain. The CDR3 spells CASSLDGARRETQYF. CDR3 DNA sequence: TGTGCCAGCAGCTTAGACGGCGCTAGGCGAGAGACCCAGTACTTC.